This T cell receptor beta chain was found in a study of OX40 agonist ivuxolimab in advanced cancers. The overall study: Patients treated during dose escalation were battling hepatocellular carcinoma, melanoma, renal cell or head and neck cancer. Patients achieving partial responses numbered three: one hepatocellular carcinoma case and two cutaneous melanoma cases.

As for this clone: At the DNA level, this CDR3 is encoded by other sequences in the same sample as well.

Here immunoSEQ multiplex PCR was the method, and the copy in TCRdb shows in-frame clones only, minus some. The table records about 58,000 clones, less than 90% of them present only once. V was pared by 2 bases and J by 4 bases, with 5 bases between. Per germline, CDR1 MNHEY and CDR2 SVGAGI. The CDR3 loop spans 12 amino acids. Individuals having autoimmune disease history or systemic immunosuppression were not enrolled. This specimen was CD4+ or CD8+ T cells sorted from blood, taken in a trial of the OX40 agonist ivuxolimab. V is TRBV6-5 and J is TRBJ1-2; no clear D. The TCR sequence derives from an adult with an advanced solid tumor such as melanoma, head and neck, liver or kidney cancer. The DNA of the CDR3 is TGTGCCAGCAGTTACGGCGGCTATGGCTACACCTTC. Amino acid sequence: CASSYGGYGYTF.